These T cell receptor beta chains were read from a single sample in a study of blood T cell repertoires in COVID-19. Method: immunoSEQ multiplex PCR; TCRdb's copy keeps in-frame clones and lacks some. The table records some 380,000 clones, 81% of them present only once. Specimen: peripheral blood. The receptors stem from a human donor with acute or convalescent COVID-19. The donor label of this sample is uncertain. Each CDR3 is given with its conserved first and last residue.

j_call: TRBJ1-2; cdr3_length: 15; v_call: TRBV7-9; cdr3_aa: CASSPIGEANYGYTF
j_call: TRBJ1-1; cdr3_length: 11; v_call: TRBV7-9; cdr3_aa: CASSLLKAAFF
j_call: TRBJ2-1; cdr3_length: 13; v_call: TRBV30; cdr3_aa: CAWSEGRGNEQFF
j_call: TRBJ1-5; cdr3_length: 15; v_call: TRBV6-2/TRBV6-3; cdr3_aa: CASSYRGQGSQPQHF
j_call: TRBJ2-2; cdr3_length: 16; v_call: TRBV9; cdr3_aa: CASSVGTNGRYGELFF
j_call: TRBJ1-6; cdr3_length: 13; v_call: TRBV2; cdr3_aa: CASGGTGHSPLHF
j_call: TRBJ1-1; cdr3_length: 14; v_call: TRBV6-5; cdr3_aa: CASRKTLLNTEAFF
j_call: TRBJ2-1; cdr3_length: 17; v_call: TRBV19; cdr3_aa: CASSTTGVGPGHNEQFF
j_call: TRBJ2-7; cdr3_length: 15; v_call: TRBV18; cdr3_aa: CASSESGSRIYEQYF
j_call: TRBJ1-1; cdr3_length: 13; v_call: TRBV5-1; cdr3_aa: CASRPDTHTEAFF
j_call: TRBJ1-5; cdr3_length: 13; v_call: TRBV30; cdr3_aa: CAWSVEGAQPQHF
j_call: TRBJ1-1; cdr3_length: 14; v_call: TRBV5-6; cdr3_aa: CATKLGSVNTEAFF
j_call: TRBJ1-2; cdr3_length: 15; v_call: TRBV7-2; cdr3_aa: CASSPRQGEVYGYTF
j_call: TRBJ1-2; cdr3_length: 14; v_call: TRBV4-2; cdr3_aa: CASSQGRETDGYTF
j_call: TRBJ1-1; cdr3_length: 16; v_call: TRBV5-1; cdr3_aa: CASSPPGQVLNTEAFF
j_call: TRBJ2-7; cdr3_length: 16; v_call: TRBV11-2; cdr3_aa: CASSLEAVAGLHEQYF
j_call: TRBJ1-1; cdr3_length: 14; v_call: TRBV19; cdr3_aa: CASSTTGRYTEAFF
j_call: TRBJ2-1; cdr3_length: 16; v_call: TRBV28; cdr3_aa: CASSPYRVSSYNEQFF
j_call: TRBJ1-2; cdr3_length: 13; v_call: TRBV5-1; cdr3_aa: CASRPPSGYGYTF
j_call: TRBJ2-1; cdr3_length: 14; v_call: TRBV7-2; cdr3_aa: CASSLSQGPHEQFF
j_call: TRBJ2-1; cdr3_length: 16; v_call: TRBV27; cdr3_aa: CASSLYGQPFDNEQFF
j_call: TRBJ2-3; cdr3_length: 13; v_call: TRBV5-4; cdr3_aa: CASSFLLADTQYF
j_call: TRBJ1-5; cdr3_length: 14; v_call: TRBV7-2; cdr3_aa: CASSSTWAGQPQHF
j_call: TRBJ1-2; cdr3_length: 16; v_call: TRBV7-2; cdr3_aa: CASSLAQKGAGGGYTF
j_call: TRBJ2-3; cdr3_length: 12; v_call: TRBV2; cdr3_aa: CASNSAVDTQYF
j_call: TRBJ2-3; cdr3_length: 13; v_call: TRBV6-5; cdr3_aa: CASSRIAGDTQYF
j_call: TRBJ1-1; cdr3_length: 15; v_call: TRBV5-5; cdr3_aa: CASSRIEGARTEAFF
j_call: TRBJ2-7; cdr3_length: 14; v_call: TRBV6-5; cdr3_aa: CASLLQGATYEQYF
j_call: TRBJ1-3; cdr3_length: 13; v_call: TRBV30; cdr3_aa: CAWSRGTGNTIYF
j_call: TRBJ2-7; cdr3_length: 12; v_call: TRBV7-9; cdr3_aa: CASSSGRGEQYF
j_call: TRBJ1-6; cdr3_length: 13; v_call: TRBV18; cdr3_aa: CASSPPRHSPLHF
j_call: TRBJ1-6; cdr3_length: 15; v_call: TRBV27; cdr3_aa: CASSSKSGVGSPLHF
j_call: TRBJ2-6; cdr3_length: 17; v_call: TRBV29-1; cdr3_aa: CSVLAGSLNSGANVLTF
j_call: TRBJ2-7; cdr3_length: 16; v_call: TRBV18; cdr3_aa: CASSYLGTSGAYEQYF
j_call: TRBJ1-1; cdr3_length: 13; v_call: TRBV12-3/TRBV12-4; cdr3_aa: CASSPPENTEAFF
j_call: TRBJ2-5; cdr3_length: 13; v_call: TRBV2; cdr3_aa: CANRESGQETQYF
j_call: TRBJ2-2; cdr3_length: 15; v_call: TRBV6-6; cdr3_aa: CASSSTGRNTGELFF
j_call: TRBJ1-6; cdr3_length: 15; v_call: TRBV5-6; cdr3_aa: CASSLLGSGNSPLHF
j_call: TRBJ2-2; cdr3_length: 11; v_call: TRBV30; cdr3_aa: CAGGYTGELFF
j_call: TRBJ2-5; cdr3_length: 14; v_call: TRBV19; cdr3_aa: CASSISGGQETQYF
j_call: TRBJ2-1; cdr3_length: 14; v_call: TRBV6-5; cdr3_aa: CASSYGDWRNEQFF
j_call: TRBJ2-2; cdr3_length: 14; v_call: TRBV5-4; cdr3_aa: CASSLGQGAGELFF
j_call: TRBJ2-1; cdr3_length: 13; v_call: TRBV5-1; cdr3_aa: CASSTTGGGEQFF
j_call: TRBJ2-2; cdr3_length: 15; v_call: TRBV10-3; cdr3_aa: CAISRASGSSGELFF
j_call: TRBJ1-1; cdr3_length: 16; v_call: TRBV30; cdr3_aa: CAWSDGTGFVNTEAFF
j_call: TRBJ1-2; cdr3_length: 16; v_call: TRBV3-1/TRBV3-2; cdr3_aa: CASSQEGAGVGYGYTF
j_call: TRBJ1-3; cdr3_length: 16; v_call: TRBV13; cdr3_aa: CASSRRQTSSGNTIYF
j_call: TRBJ2-1; cdr3_length: 14; v_call: TRBV6-5; cdr3_aa: CAARGGRGPNEQFF
j_call: TRBJ1-3; cdr3_length: 16; v_call: TRBV9; cdr3_aa: CASSNRDRVKGNTIYF
j_call: TRBJ1-1; cdr3_length: 15; v_call: TRBV10-3; cdr3_aa: CAISESTQGRTEAFF
j_call: TRBJ2-2; cdr3_length: 13; v_call: TRBV19; cdr3_aa: CASSILATGELFF
j_call: TRBJ1-2; cdr3_length: 12; v_call: TRBV19; cdr3_aa: CAHRRGNYGYTF
j_call: TRBJ1-1; cdr3_length: 15; v_call: TRBV6-5; cdr3_aa: CASSLALGLNTEAFF
j_call: TRBJ2-2; cdr3_length: 16; v_call: TRBV5-5; cdr3_aa: CASSLGQTIHAGELFF
j_call: TRBJ1-5; cdr3_length: 16; v_call: TRBV10-2; cdr3_aa: CASSVGGLGSNQPQHF
j_call: TRBJ1-1; cdr3_length: 14; v_call: TRBV6-6; cdr3_aa: CASSYRGGGTEAFF
j_call: TRBJ2-6; cdr3_length: 16; v_call: TRBV19; cdr3_aa: CASSINTGIGANVLTF
j_call: TRBJ2-3; cdr3_length: 14; v_call: TRBV7-9; cdr3_aa: CASSLVGLRVTQYF
j_call: TRBJ1-2; cdr3_length: 15; v_call: TRBV18; cdr3_aa: CASSPERTGGYGYTF
j_call: TRBJ2-1; cdr3_length: 15; v_call: TRBV18; cdr3_aa: CASSPRTGHPNEQFF